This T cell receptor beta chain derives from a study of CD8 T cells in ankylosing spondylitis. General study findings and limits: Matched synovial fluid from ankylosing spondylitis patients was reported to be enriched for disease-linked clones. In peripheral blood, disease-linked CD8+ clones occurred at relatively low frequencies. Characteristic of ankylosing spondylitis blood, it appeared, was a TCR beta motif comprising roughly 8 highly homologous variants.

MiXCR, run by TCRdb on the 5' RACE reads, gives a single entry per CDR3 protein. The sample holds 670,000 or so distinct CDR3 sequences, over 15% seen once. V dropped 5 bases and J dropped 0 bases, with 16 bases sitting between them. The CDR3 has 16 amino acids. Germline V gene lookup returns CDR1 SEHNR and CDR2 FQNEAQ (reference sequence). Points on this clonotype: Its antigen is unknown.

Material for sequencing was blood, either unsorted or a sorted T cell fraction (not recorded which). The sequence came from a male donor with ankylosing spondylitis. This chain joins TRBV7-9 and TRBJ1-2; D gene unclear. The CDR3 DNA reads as TGTGCCAGCAGCCGGCCCCCACGCCAAACTAACTATGGCTACACCTTC. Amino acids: CASSRPPRQTNYGYTF. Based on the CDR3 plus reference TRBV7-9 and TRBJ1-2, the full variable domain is DTGVSQNPRHKITKRGQNVTFRCDPISEHNRLYWYRQTLGQGPEFLTYFQNEAQLEKSRLLSDRFSAERPKGSFSTLEIQRTEQGDSAMYLCASSRPPRQTNYGYTFGSGTRLTVV.